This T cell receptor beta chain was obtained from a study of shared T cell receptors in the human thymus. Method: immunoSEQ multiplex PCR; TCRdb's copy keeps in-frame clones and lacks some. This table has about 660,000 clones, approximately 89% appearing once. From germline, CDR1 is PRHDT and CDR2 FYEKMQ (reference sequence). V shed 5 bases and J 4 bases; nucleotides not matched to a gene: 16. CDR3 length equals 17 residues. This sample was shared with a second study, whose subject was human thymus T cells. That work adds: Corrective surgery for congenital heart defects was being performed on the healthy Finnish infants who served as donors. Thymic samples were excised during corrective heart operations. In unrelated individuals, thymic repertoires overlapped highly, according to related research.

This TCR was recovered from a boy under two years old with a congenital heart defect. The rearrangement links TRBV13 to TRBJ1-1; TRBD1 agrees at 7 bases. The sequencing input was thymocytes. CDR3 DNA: TGTGCCAGCAGCCCCCAGAGGACAGGCCCAGAGACCACTGAAGCTTTCTTT. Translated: CASSPQRTGPETTEAFF.